One sample yielded the 18 T cell receptor beta chains listed below, sequenced in a study of lymphopenia after photon versus proton radiotherapy. Profiled with immunoSEQ multiplex PCR; TCRdb holds only in-frame clones, not every one. The sample comprises about 45,000 clones, over 75% of which are singletons, and over 2% rests with the top ten. This material consisted of peripheral blood, taken from a patient treated with photon-based radiotherapy. The origin of the receptors is a middle-aged man with gastric cancer.

The chain employs TRBV18 and TRBJ2-2, with D hard to call. V was shortened by 6 bases and J by 4 bases, with 12 bases between the two germline ends. The germline gives CDR1 KGHSH, CDR2 LQKENI. CDR3 size: 14 residues. The CDR3 DNA sequence: TGTGCCAGCTCCCCCGGTTCCGGCACCGGGGAGCTGTTTTTT. Translating gives CASSPGSGTGELFF.

The rearrangement joins TRBV2 to TRBJ1-1; D remains ambiguous. V lost 7 bases, J lost 1 base, and 7 bases lay in between. The CDR3 has 12 residues. Germline CDR1 and CDR2: SNHLY and FYNNEI. The CDR3 DNA is TGTGCCAGCAATAAAGGGAACACTGAAGCTTTCTTT. Residues: CASNKGNTEAFF.

The chain combines TRBV19 with TRBJ1-5, with D uncertain. CDR1 is LNHDA, CDR2 SQIVND, per germline (reference sequence). V was trimmed by 6 bases and J by 0 bases, leaving 9 bases between them. The CDR3 loop spans 14 amino acids. CDR3 region: CASRGSYSNQPQHF. Written as DNA, the CDR3 is TGTGCCAGTAGGGGCAGTTATAGCAATCAGCCCCAGCATTTT.

This rearrangement joins TRBV7-2 to TRBJ1-5; D is uncertain. V was cut by 5 bases and J by 0 bases, with 11 bases left in between. Germline values: CDR1 SGHTA, CDR2 FQGNSA. The CDR3 runs to 15 residues. The CDR3 loop reads CASSNGPNSNQPQHF. In nucleotides, the CDR3 is TGTGCCAGCAGCAACGGACCGAATAGCAATCAGCCCCAGCATTTT.

This chain connects TRBV27 to TRBJ1-4; weak D call: TRBD1 (5 bases). Looked up from germline, CDR1 is MNHEY and CDR2 is SMNVEV (reference sequence). There are 14 residues in the CDR3. V was trimmed by 9 bases and J by 3 bases, leaving 14 bases between them. The CDR3 loop is CASRFSGPNEKLFF. The DNA for the CDR3 is TGTGCCAGTAGGTTTTCGGGGCCTAATGAAAAACTGTTTTTT.

The chain is built from TRBV10-2 and TRBJ2-5, with 8 bases aligning to TRBD1. The end of the DNA is better explained by TRBJ2-7, so the J call may be wrong. Germline loops: CDR1 WSHSY, CDR2 SAAADI. The CDR3 has 12 amino acids. CDR3 nucleotides: TGCGCCAGCAGTGGACAGGGGTACGAGCAGTACTTC. Translated: CASSGQGYEQYF.

The V gene is TRBV27, the J gene TRBJ1-5; tentative D call: TRBD1 (6 bases). Germline lookup yields CDR1 MNHEY and CDR2 SMNVEV (reference sequence). V was trimmed by 4 bases and J by 2 bases, leaving 12 bases between them. The length of the CDR3 is 15 residues. The CDR3: CASSSSTGGNQPQHF. The DNA of the CDR3 is TGTGCCAGCAGTTCCTCGACAGGTGGCAATCAGCCCCAGCATTTT.

In this sample, this clone turned up once. The CDR3 loop is CSVHLTYNEQFF. The CDR3 nucleotides are TGCAGCGTCCACCTTACCTACAATGAGCAGTTCTTC. This rearrangement joins TRBV29-1 to TRBJ2-1; D unresolved. Germline assignment: CDR1 SQVTM and CDR2 ANQGSEA. Trimming pared 6 bases from V and 2 bases from J, leaving 8 bases between. The CDR3 is 12 residues long.

This chain links TRBV11-3 with TRBJ1-1; perhaps TRBD1 as D (5 bases). CDR3 size: 16 residues. Trimming left V 4 bases short and J 3 bases short, with 18 bases between. Germline CDR1 is SGHNT and CDR2 is YENEEA. DNA of the CDR3: TGTGCCAGCAGCTCGACTTGGGGAACAGGACACACTGAAGCTTTCTTT. Amino acid sequence: CASSSTWGTGHTEAFF.

This clone appeared a single time. V gene TRBV16 combines with J gene TRBJ2-7; TRBD1 is a possible D gene (6 bases). CDR3 length: 14 residues. Trimming left V 0 bases short and J 3 bases short, with 9 bases between. Germline assignment: CDR1 KGHSY and CDR2 FQNENV. CDR3 nucleotide sequence: TGTGCCAGCAGCCAATCGTTAGGGGGCTACGAGCAGTACTTC. Translation: CASSQSLGGYEQYF. Supplemented by reference TRBV16 and TRBJ2-7, the full variable domain reads GEEVAQTPKHLVRGEGQKAKLYCAPIKGHSYVFWYQQVLKNEFKFLISFQNENVFDETGMPKERFSAKCLPNSPCSLEIQATKLEDSAVYFCASSQSLGGYEQYFGPGTRLTVT.

This chain uses TRBV5-6 with TRBJ2-7, with D possibly matching TRBD1 (6 bases). CDR3 size: 15 residues. Trimming took off 2 bases at V and 7 bases at J, with 19 bases between the two ends. CDR1 and CDR2 (germline): SGHDT, YYEEEE. The CDR3 loop reads CASSLYTGSLREQYF. Written as DNA, the CDR3 is TGTGCCAGCAGCTTATACACAGGGTCTCTACGGGAGCAGTACTTC.

The chain carries TRBV10-3 and TRBJ1-6, with unresolved D. The V end was cut by 2 bases, the J end by 2 bases, with 1 base between. The CDR3 has 13 residues. Germline assignment: CDR1 ENHRY and CDR2 SYGVKD. The CDR3: CAISEAYNSPLHF. The CDR3 DNA reads TGTGCCATCAGTGAGGCCTATAATTCACCCCTCCACTTT.

The rearrangement uses TRBV2 and TRBJ1-1, with 7 positions matching TRBD1. Trimming cost V 4 bases and J 6 bases; bases outside gene matches: 8. CDR3 length equals 14 residues. Germline lookup yields CDR1 SNHLY and CDR2 FYNNEI. This CDR3 reads CASSVQGSRAEAFF. For the CDR3, the DNA is TGTGCCAGCAGTGTACAGGGGTCGAGGGCTGAAGCTTTCTTT.

The gene calls are TRBV7-3 and TRBJ2-2; D call uncertain. CDR3 size: 12 residues. Per germline, CDR1 SGHTA and CDR2 FQGTGA. V was pared by 3 bases and J by 7 bases, with 6 bases between. In DNA, the CDR3 is TGTGCCAGCAGCTTCATTAGCGGGGAGCTGTTTTTT. This sequence encodes CASSFISGELFF.

J is TRBJ2-2 and V is TRBV10-1; D is possibly TRBD2 (5 bases). The CDR3 covers 14 residues. Per the germline V gene, CDR1 is WNHNN and CDR2 is SYGVQD (reference sequence). The V end lost 8 bases, the J end lost 6 bases, and 16 bases lay between the germline ends. CDR3 bases: TGCGCCAGCGGGGAGATTCGGGAAGCCGGGGAGCTGTTTTTT. As protein: CASGEIREAGELFF.

The genes are TRBV5-8 and TRBJ1-6, with D unresolved. V dropped 0 bases and J dropped 8 bases, with 6 bases sitting between them. This CDR3 contains 13 residues. CDR1 is SGHTS and CDR2 is YDEGEE in the germline V gene. CDR3 amino acids: CASSLAGDSPLHF. CDR3 bases: TGTGCCAGCAGCTTGGCAGGAGATTCACCCCTCCACTTT.

This clone was detected only once. The V call is TRBV30, the J call TRBJ1-4; D is unresolved. Per the germline V gene, CDR1 is GTSNPN and CDR2 is SVGIG (reference sequence). The CDR3 has 14 amino acids. Trimming left V 3 bases short and J 7 bases short, with 15 bases between. CDR3 protein: CAWSLLRGSEKLFF. The CDR3 DNA sequence: TGTGCCTGGAGCCTTTTGAGAGGCTCTGAAAAACTGTTTTTT.

V usage is TRBV14 and J usage is TRBJ1-2; 7 nucleotides match TRBD1. In germline, CDR1 is SGHDN, CDR2 FVKESK. Trimming took 4 bases from V and 7 from J; bases not matched to a gene: 3. The CDR3 totals 12 residues. The CDR3 here is CASSPDRVGYTF. The CDR3 DNA is TGTGCCAGCAGCCCAGACAGGGTTGGCTACACCTTC.